These 21 T cell receptor beta chains were all obtained from the same sample, sequenced in a study of cytomegalovirus exposure and HLA in healthy donors. Primers: 60 Vbeta forward and 13 Jbeta reverse. The protocol was immunoSEQ multiplex PCR, while the TCRdb copy is restricted to in-frame clones and leaves out a portion. The table shows around 76,000 clones, with roughly 67% occurring only once. The sample was PBMCs. Receptors were obtained from a man aged 35 to 55 in good health and CMV-seropositive.

This chain uses TRBV11-2 with TRBJ1-5; 8 bases are a match to TRBD1. The germline gives CDR1 SGHAT, CDR2 FQNNGV. The CDR3 extends over 15 amino acids. The ends lost 5 bases at V and 2 bases at J; junction bases unmatched: 5. The CDR3 DNA reads as TGTGCCAGCAGCCTAACAGGGGGAGGCAATCAGCCCCAGCATTTT. Encoded protein: CASSLTGGGNQPQHF.

This clone was seen a handful of times. V usage is TRBV4-3 and J usage is TRBJ2-1; weak D call: TRBD2 (6 bases). The CDR3 is 19 amino acids. Germline lookup yields CDR1 LGHNA and CDR2 YSLEER. Trimming cost V 1 base and J 1 base, with 20 bases left between them. The CDR3 reads CASSQVSGRLGGSYNEQFF. The CDR3 DNA reads as TGCGCCAGCAGCCAAGTATCGGGCAGGCTTGGGGGGTCCTACAATGAGCAGTTCTTC.

DNA of the CDR3: TGTGCCAGCAGCTTAGAACAGTATGGCAATCAGCCCCAGCATTTT. It is translated as CASSLEQYGNQPQHF. The genes are TRBV7-2 and TRBJ1-5; D is ambiguous. Germline assignment: CDR1 SGHTA and CDR2 FQGNSA. CDR3 length equals 15 residues. Trimming left V 1 base short and J 2 bases short, with 9 bases between. The full variable domain, with the rest looked up from reference TRBV7-2 and TRBJ1-5, is GAGVSQSPSNKVTEKGKDVELRCDPISGHTALYWYRQSLGQGLEFLIYFQGNSAPDKSGLPSDRFSAERTGGSVSTLTIQRTQQEDSAVYLCASSLEQYGNQPQHFGDGTRLSIL.

The genes are TRBV29-1 and TRBJ1-4; TRBD1 is a possible D gene (5 bases). The CDR3 has 14 residues. Germline V CDR1 and CDR2: SQVTM, ANQGSEA. Trimming removed 4 bases from V and 0 bases from J, with 9 bases in between. The CDR3 DNA is TGCAGCGTTGGTGGGGGGGCAACTAATGAAAAACTGTTTTTT. Protein product: CSVGGGATNEKLFF.

The chain has TRBV27 and TRBJ1-5; D not resolved. Germline loops: CDR1 MNHEY, CDR2 SMNVEV (reference sequence). The CDR3 extends over 13 amino acids. V was trimmed by 3 bases and J by 4 bases, leaving 7 bases between them. The CDR3 nucleotides are TGTGCCAGCAGTTTCAGAGGGAATCAGCCCCAGCATTTT. It is translated as CASSFRGNQPQHF.

CDR3 coding DNA: TGTGCCAGCAGCCTGACAGGATCAGATACGCAGTATTTT. The encoded protein is CASSLTGSDTQYF. This chain uses TRBV7-3 with TRBJ2-3; possibly TRBD1 for D (6 bases). Germline V gene sequence: CDR1 SGHTA, CDR2 FQGTGA. The length of the CDR3 is 13 residues. V lost 5 bases and J 4 bases, leaving 10 bases between the germline ends.

This rearrangement joins TRBV6-5 to TRBJ1-1, with D possibly being TRBD1 (5 bases). Germline CDR1 and CDR2: MNHEY and SVGAGI. The V gene lost 4 bases and the J gene lost 7 bases, with 13 bases spanning the gap. The CDR3 consists of 13 residues. The CDR3 nucleotides are TGTGCCAGCAGTTTACCGGGACTGAGTGAAGCTTTCTTT. Translation: CASSLPGLSEAFF.

This clone was observed a handful of times. The chain uses TRBV7-3 and TRBJ1-1; D gene ambiguous. Germline CDR1 and CDR2: SGHTA and FQGTGA. Trimming took 5 bases from V and 8 from J, leaving 15 bases between them. This CDR3 contains 13 residues. CDR3 coding DNA: TGTGCCAGCAGCCCCGGGAACGACCGGGAAGCTTTCTTT. Translating it yields CASSPGNDREAFF.

Points on this clone: This CDR3 is also generated by other DNA sequences in the sample. The J gene is TRBJ2-5, the V gene TRBV28, with TRBD1 matching over 7 bases. Germline CDR1 MDHEN, CDR2 SYDVKM. This CDR3 has 14 amino acids. Trimming cost V 4 bases and J 2 bases; bases outside gene matches: 4. The CDR3: CASSSPDRQETQYF. As DNA, the CDR3 is TGTGCCAGCAGTTCGCCGGACAGGCAAGAGACCCAGTACTTC.

This chain links TRBV5-1 with TRBJ2-3; TRBD2 matches 9 bases. In germline, CDR1 is SGHRS, CDR2 YFSETQ. V lost 4 bases and J lost 8; bases outside the gene matches: 2. The CDR3 has 12 amino acids. This chain's CDR3 is CASSQTSGTQYF. CDR3 DNA: TGCGCCAGCAGCCAGACTAGCGGTACGCAGTATTTT.

V and J are TRBV7-2 and TRBJ2-1; 8 nucleotides agree with TRBD1. The CDR3 has 15 amino acids. Per germline, CDR1 SGHTA and CDR2 FQGNSA. Trimming cost V 5 bases and J 6 bases; bases outside gene matches: 9. In nucleotides, the CDR3 is TGTGCCAGCAGCAACCGACAGGGGACCTCCAATGAGCAGTTCTTC. Translating it yields CASSNRQGTSNEQFF.

The CDR3 protein is CASSPDRSYEQYF. CDR3 DNA sequence: TGTGCCAGCAGTCCCGACAGGAGCTACGAGCAGTACTTC. The rearrangement joins TRBV11-2 to TRBJ2-7; possible D gene TRBD1, 6 bases. CDR1 and CDR2 from the germline V gene are SGHAT and FQNNGV. The ends were cut back, 6 bases at V and 3 bases at J, with 12 bases in the middle. The CDR3 sequence is 13 residues long.

The chain has TRBV5-1 and TRBJ2-1; D unresolved. This CDR3 spans 14 amino acids. V was pared by 0 bases and J by 7 bases, with 11 bases between. CDR1 and CDR2 from the germline V gene are SGHRS and YFSETQ. The CDR3 region has the DNA TGCGCCAGCAGCTTGGCGCCAACGCGGAATGAGCAGTTCTTC. Translating gives CASSLAPTRNEQFF.

J is TRBJ1-1 and V is TRBV29-1; perhaps TRBD1 as D (6 bases). Germline V gene sequence: CDR1 SQVTM, CDR2 ANQGSEA. V lost 4 bases and J 1 base, leaving 10 bases between the germline ends. This CDR3 contains 13 residues. The CDR3 spells CSVGGRGNTEAFF. CDR3 DNA: TGCAGCGTTGGGGGCAGGGGGAACACTGAAGCTTTCTTT.

Only a few counts were recorded for this clone. The chain couples TRBV5-4 to TRBJ2-1; 11 bases match TRBD2. The CDR3 length is 15 residues. From germline, CDR1 is SGHNT and CDR2 YYREEE (reference sequence). With 4 bases clipped from V and 4 bases from J, the junction kept 4 bases outside the gene matches. Here the CDR3 reads CASSPGTSGYNEQFF. The CDR3 coding sequence is TGTGCCAGCAGCCCCGGGACTAGCGGATACAATGAGCAGTTCTTC.

This clone appeared once. The chain recombines TRBV27 with TRBJ2-2; possible D gene TRBD2, 5 bases. Germline V gene sequence: CDR1 MNHEY, CDR2 SMNVEV (reference sequence). The CDR3 sequence is 12 residues long. V lost 7 bases and J lost 6, with 9 bases in between. The CDR3 is CASNPGSGELFF. The CDR3 bases are TGTGCCAGCAACCCGGGATCCGGGGAGCTGTTTTTT.

V and J are TRBV27 and TRBJ2-7; possibly TRBD2 for D (5 bases). This CDR3 is built from 15 residues. V lost 0 bases and J lost 2, with 11 bases in between. The V gene's germline CDR1 is MNHEY and CDR2 SMNVEV (reference sequence). As DNA, the CDR3 is TGTGCCAGCAGTTTATCGCTGAGCGGAGCCTACGAGCAGTACTTC. Its protein is CASSLSLSGAYEQYF.

The CDR3 coding sequence is TGTGCCAGCAGCTTGGTTGGCAGGGTCGGATCACCCCTCCACTTT. This sequence encodes CASSLVGRVGSPLHF. This chain links TRBV5-4 with TRBJ1-6, with TRBD1 as a possible D gene (5 bases). The V gene lost 0 bases and the J gene lost 10 bases, with 14 bases spanning the gap. Germline V gene data show CDR1 as SGHNT and CDR2 as YYREEE (reference sequence). The CDR3 is 15 residues long. Full variable domain (outside the CDR3, taken from reference TRBV5-4 and TRBJ1-6): ETGVTQSPTHLIKTRGQQVTLRCSSQSGHNTVSWYQQALGQGPQFIFQYYREEENGRGNFPPRFSGLQFPNYSSELNVNALELDDSALYLCASSLVGRVGSPLHFGNGTRLTVT.

This clone has a handful of counts. J is TRBJ1-1 and V is TRBV6-5; 8 bases map to TRBD1. Germline V gene sequence: CDR1 MNHEY, CDR2 SVGAGI. The CDR3 covers 15 residues. Trimming removed 7 bases from V and 4 bases from J; junction bases left unmatched: 11. The chain's CDR3 is CASTPDREGGTEAFF. The CDR3 DNA reads TGTGCCAGCACCCCGGACAGGGAAGGGGGCACTGAAGCTTTCTTT.

The rearrangement uses TRBV6-1 and TRBJ2-2; possible D gene TRBD2, 6 bases. This CDR3 comprises 14 residues. Germline V lookup: CDR1 MNHNS, CDR2 SASEGT. The V and J ends lost 7 bases and 7 bases respectively, with 16 bases between them. CDR3 sequence: CASTLGGVSGELFF. The CDR3 DNA reads TGTGCCAGCACCCTCGGGGGAGTCAGCGGGGAGCTGTTTTTT.

The chain joins TRBV5-6 to TRBJ2-7, with TRBD1 matching 10 bases. The CDR3 is made up of 15 amino acids. The J segment lost 3 bases and the V segment lost 0 bases, leaving 3 bases of the junction unmatched. Germline values: CDR1 SGHDT, CDR2 YYEEEE. The CDR3 DNA is TGTGCCAGCAGCTTGGCGGGACAGGGGATCTACGAGCAGTACTTC. It codes for CASSLAGQGIYEQYF.